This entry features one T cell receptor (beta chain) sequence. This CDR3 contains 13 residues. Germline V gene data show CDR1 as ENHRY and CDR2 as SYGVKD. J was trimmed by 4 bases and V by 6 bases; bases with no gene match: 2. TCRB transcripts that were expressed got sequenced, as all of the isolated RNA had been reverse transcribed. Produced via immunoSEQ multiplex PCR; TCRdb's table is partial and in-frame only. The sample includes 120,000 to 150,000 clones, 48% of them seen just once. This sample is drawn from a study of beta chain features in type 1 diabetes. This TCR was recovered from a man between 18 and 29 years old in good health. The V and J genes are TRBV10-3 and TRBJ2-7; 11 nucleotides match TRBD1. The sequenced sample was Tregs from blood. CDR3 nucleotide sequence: TGTGCCATCAGCGGGGACAGGGGGTACGAGCAGTACTTC. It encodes CAISGDRGYEQYF.